The 11 T cell receptor beta chains reported below all come from one sample, sequenced in a study of regulatory T cells in long-lasting Graves disease. Noted time point: newly diagnosed GD, antithyroid drugs for less than 3 months. PBMC RNA served as the TCR library source. Building of the TCR beta libraries involved iRepertoire HTBI primers and Arm-PCR of CDR3 regions. TCRdb independently ran MiXCR on the multiplex PCR reads; one entry per CDR3 protein. This sample has a few hundred thousand distinct CDR3 sequences, with about 13% found just once. In addition, the sample was reused for a study of T cells in Graves' hyperthyroidism and ophthalmopathy.

Sample: peripheral blood mononuclear cells (PBMCs), taken at new diagnosis, from a patient treated with antithyroid drugs. These receptors were collected from a man aged 25 to 40 with Graves disease.

This clonotype was counted a few times. The chain employs TRBV20-1 and TRBJ1-1; D is ambiguous. The CDR3 sequence is 14 residues long. The V end was cut by 2 bases, the J end by 0 bases, with 10 bases between. CDR1 DFQATT and CDR2 SNEGSKA come from the germline V gene (reference sequence). The CDR3 loop is CSARPVGLNTEAFF. CDR3 coding DNA: TGCAGTGCTAGACCCGTTGGATTGAACACTGAAGCTTTCTTT.

This clonotype has only a few counts. The V call is TRBV20-1, the J call TRBJ1-2; D ambiguous. Between the trimmed V and J ends, which lost 4 bases and 0 bases, there was a span of 9 bases. Germline lookup yields CDR1 DFQATT and CDR2 SNEGSKA (reference sequence). This CDR3 spans 13 amino acids. CDR3 residues: CSAIVTANYGYTF. In nucleotides, the CDR3 is TGCAGTGCTATCGTCACGGCTAACTATGGCTACACCTTC.

This clonotype was seen at least ten times. CDR3 in amino acids: CASSLSGRRTDTQYF. The CDR3 coding sequence is TGTGCCAGCAGCTTGAGCGGGAGGCGCACAGATACGCAGTATTTT. J is TRBJ2-3 and V is TRBV7-9; 9 positions agree with TRBD2. The CDR3 has 15 residues. Per the germline V gene, CDR1 is SEHNR and CDR2 is FQNEAQ (reference sequence). V dropped 3 bases and J dropped 1; count of bases not matched to a gene: 2.

This rearrangement joins TRBV5-1 to TRBJ1-1; no definite D call. The V gene's germline CDR1 is SGHRS and CDR2 YFSETQ. There are 13 residues in the CDR3. With 0 bases removed from V and 8 bases from J, the gap between germline ends came to 11 bases. The CDR3 region has the DNA TGCGCCAGCAGCTTGGGGGTCGTAAAAGAAGCTTTCTTT. Its protein is CASSLGVVKEAFF.

This clonotype was seen ten or more times. The V call is TRBV9, the J call TRBJ2-7; D remains ambiguous. Trimming removed 0 bases from V and 2 bases from J, with 9 bases in between. This CDR3 has 14 residues. Germline loops: CDR1 SGDLS, CDR2 YYNGEE. The CDR3 protein is CASSVEAIPYEQYF. Written as DNA, the CDR3 is TGTGCCAGCAGCGTAGAAGCGATTCCCTACGAGCAGTACTTC.

This clonotype was seen a handful of times. The rearrangement joins TRBV12-3 or TRBV12-4 to TRBJ2-7; maybe TRBD1 (6 bases). Trimming shortened V by 6 bases and J by 4 bases, and 22 bases separated the two germline ends. The CDR3 has 16 residues. CDR3 DNA: TGTGCCAGCAGCGTAGCTGGTCGGGGACACCTATACGAGCAGTACTTC. As protein: CASSVAGRGHLYEQYF.

This clonotype was seen repeatedly, ten times or more. The V gene is TRBV6-2 or TRBV6-3, the J gene TRBJ2-2; 8 bases are a match to TRBD1. The length of the CDR3 is 16 residues. Trimming took 5 bases from V and 4 from J; bases not matched to a gene: 9. Germline V gene sequence: CDR1 MNHEY, CDR2 SVGEGT. Here the CDR3 DNA reads TGTGCCAGCAGTCCGGGACAGGTTGGCGCCACCGGGGAGCTGTTTTTT. Translating it yields CASSPGQVGATGELFF.

Ten or more counts support this clonotype. The rearrangement uses TRBV2 and TRBJ2-2; a possible D gene is TRBD1 (6 bases). The CDR3 contains 14 residues. V gave up 2 bases and J gave up 7 bases, with 11 bases separating them. Looked up from germline, CDR1 is SNHLY and CDR2 is FYNNEI. Here the CDR3 DNA reads TGTGCCAGCAGTGAACAGGGGTCGCGCGGGGAGCTGTTTTTT. Translated: CASSEQGSRGELFF.

The chain combines TRBV29-1 with TRBJ2-1; 8 bases align to TRBD1. Germline loops: CDR1 SQVTM, CDR2 ANQGSEA. The CDR3 has 13 residues. The junction had 7 bases not matched to a gene; V was cut back by 7 bases and J by 5 bases. The CDR3 nucleotides are TGCAGCGGTGTTGGGACAGGCCACAATGAGCAGTTCTTC. Encoded protein: CSGVGTGHNEQFF.

This clonotype came up a few times. This sequence joins TRBV27 and TRBJ2-1; TRBD1 matches 9 bases. This CDR3 has 15 residues. Germline CDR1 is MNHEY and CDR2 is SMNVEV (reference sequence). V was pared by 2 bases and J by 3 bases, with 2 bases of the junction left unmatched. Here the CDR3 DNA reads TGTGCCAGCAGTTTAGGGACAGGGCGCTACAATGAGCAGTTCTTC. It specifies CASSLGTGRYNEQFF.

This clonotype was observed a few times. The CDR3 is CASSLYRGLCEQYF. CDR3 DNA sequence: TGTGCCAGCAGTTTATACAGGGGATTGTGCGAGCAGTACTTC. The chain has TRBV27 and TRBJ2-7; TRBD1 agrees at 7 bases. In germline, CDR1 is MNHEY, CDR2 SMNVEV (reference sequence). J lost 6 bases, V lost 1 base, and 6 bases had no gene match. This CDR3 has 14 amino acids.